The 14 T cell receptor beta chains given below trace back to one sample, sequenced in a study of blood T cell repertoires in COVID-19. TCRdb's copy holds only in-frame clones and misses some; the assay was immunoSEQ multiplex PCR. The sample has about 220,000 clones; 70% to 90% are singletons. Specimen: peripheral blood. These receptor sequences come from a human donor in a cohort sampled during active COVID-19.

The chain employs TRBV19 and TRBJ2-4; 9 bases map to TRBD1. CDR1 and CDR2 from the germline V gene are LNHDA and SQIVND (reference sequence). The CDR3 has 13 amino acids. V lost 9 bases and J lost 8; bases outside the gene matches: 8. The CDR3 nucleotides are TGTGCCAGCAACCGGGACAGGGAAGACATTCAGTACTTC. Its protein is CASNRDREDIQYF.

The genes are TRBV6-5 and TRBJ2-1, with 11 bases matching TRBD2. The CDR3 has 13 residues. Looked up from germline, CDR1 is MNHEY and CDR2 is SVGAGI. The V segment lost 10 bases and the J segment 7 bases; nucleotides outside the gene matches: 6. The CDR3 reads CAMIAGGINEQFF. In nucleotides, the CDR3 is TGTGCCATGATAGCGGGAGGGATAAATGAGCAGTTCTTC.

The chain uses TRBV28 and TRBJ2-7; tentative D call: TRBD1 (6 bases). Trimming shortened V by 1 base and J by 2 bases, and 12 bases separated the two germline ends. This CDR3 is built from 15 residues. CDR1 and CDR2 from the germline V gene are MDHEN and SYDVKM. As DNA, the CDR3 is TGTGCCAGCAGTTTATCGCAGGGGCGAGCCTACGAGCAGTACTTC. Encoded protein: CASSLSQGRAYEQYF. Drawing the rest from reference TRBV28 and TRBJ2-7, the complete variable domain is DVKVTQSSRYLVKRTGEKVFLECVQDMDHENMFWYRQDPGLGLRLIYFSYDVKMKEKGDIPEGYSVSREKKERFSLILESASTNQTSMYLCASSLSQGRAYEQYFGPGTRLTVT.

This chain joins TRBV5-4 and TRBJ2-7; 7 positions match TRBD2. Germline V CDR1 and CDR2: SGHNT, YYREEE (reference sequence). The CDR3 runs 16 residues. J lost 2 bases, V lost 4 bases, and 12 bases had no gene match. The DNA of the CDR3 is TGTGCCAGCAGCCCGCACGGAAAGCGGGGCCCCTACGAGCAGTACTTC. Translated, it gives CASSPHGKRGPYEQYF.

The chain combines TRBV28 with TRBJ2-5; 7 bases are a match to TRBD2. CDR1 and CDR2 from the germline V gene are MDHEN and SYDVKM. V gave up 5 bases and J gave up 1 base; unmatched junction bases: 10. The CDR3 runs to 16 residues. CDR3 nucleotides: TGTGCCAGCAGTACCCTCCTAGCGGACTCCCAAGAGACCCAGTACTTC. Translating gives CASSTLLADSQETQYF. Full variable domain (remainder filled in from reference TRBV28 and TRBJ2-5): DVKVTQSSRYLVKRTGEKVFLECVQDMDHENMFWYRQDPGLGLRLIYFSYDVKMKEKGDIPEGYSVSREKKERFSLILESASTNQTSMYLCASSTLLADSQETQYFGPGTRLLVL.

This clone was seen a single time. The chain links TRBV5-6 to TRBJ2-3, with 7 bases fitting TRBD2. The ends lost 0 bases at V and 3 bases at J; junction bases unmatched: 10. The CDR3 covers 17 residues. In germline, CDR1 is SGHDT, CDR2 YYEEEE. The CDR3 region is CASSLGGLAVPTDTQYF. CDR3 sequence (DNA): TGTGCCAGCAGCTTGGGAGGGCTAGCGGTCCCGACAGATACGCAGTATTTT.

This clone was detected a few times. This rearrangement joins TRBV6-1 to TRBJ1-2; D is unresolved. CDR3 size: 15 residues. The V end was cut by 1 base, the J end by 2 bases, with 11 bases between. Germline-derived CDR1 and CDR2 are MNHNS and SASEGT. The CDR3 DNA reads as TGTGCCAGCAGTGAAGGGCCGGGGTCCAACTATGGCTACACCTTC. It yields the protein CASSEGPGSNYGYTF.

The chain employs TRBV2 and TRBJ1-1; 8 bases agree with TRBD1. This CDR3 has 15 residues. Germline V gene lookup returns CDR1 SNHLY and CDR2 FYNNEI. Unmatched junction bases numbered 8, after V lost 4 bases and J lost 4 bases. The CDR3 region has the DNA TGTGCCAGCAGTGTACGTTCAGGGGGCAGCACTGAAGCTTTCTTT. This gives the protein CASSVRSGGSTEAFF.

In this sample, this clone turned up once. J is TRBJ2-3 and V is TRBV4-1, with 7 bases lining up with TRBD2. The V gene's germline CDR1 is MGHRA and CDR2 YSYEKL. Trimming took 1 base from V and 6 from J; bases not matched to a gene: 10. CDR3 size: 16 residues. In DNA, the CDR3 is TGCGCCAGCAGCCAAGCAACTAGCGAAAGTAGTGATACGCAGTATTTT. Amino acid sequence: CASSQATSESSDTQYF.

V and J are TRBV28 and TRBJ1-5, with TRBD1 matching 7 bases. V dropped 3 bases and J dropped 3; count of bases not matched to a gene: 5. The CDR3 is 15 amino acids. Germline CDR1 reads MDHEN; CDR2 reads SYDVKM. DNA for the CDR3: TGTGCCAGCAGTTTTTCAGGGGGTGCCAATCAGCCCCAGCATTTT. Its translation: CASSFSGGANQPQHF.

In its sample, this clone was seen a few times. The J gene is TRBJ2-3, the V gene TRBV2; 8 nucleotides align to TRBD2. Germline assignment: CDR1 SNHLY and CDR2 FYNNEI. The CDR3 has 15 residues. The V and J ends lost 1 base and 3 bases, in that order; junction bases with no gene match: 3. In nucleotides, the CDR3 is TGTGCCAGCAGTGAAGGACTAGCGAGAACAGATACGCAGTATTTT. It yields the protein CASSEGLARTDTQYF.

The chain combines TRBV19 with TRBJ1-4; D is possibly TRBD1 (6 bases). The germline CDR1 and CDR2 sequences are LNHDA and SQIVND (reference sequence). This CDR3 contains 14 residues. Trimming took 6 bases from V and 3 from J, leaving 11 bases between them. The CDR3 loop reads CASSGRGPNEKLFF. The CDR3 bases are TGTGCCAGTAGCGGGCGGGGGCCTAATGAAAAACTGTTTTTT. The full variable domain, with the rest looked up from reference TRBV19 and TRBJ1-4, is DGGITQSPKYLFRKEGQNVTLSCEQNLNHDAMYWYRQDPGQGLRLIYYSQIVNDFQKGDIAEGYSVSREKKESFPLTVTSAQKNPTAFYLCASSGRGPNEKLFFGSGTQLSVL.

The chain links TRBV28 to TRBJ2-7, with TRBD2 matching over 9 bases. This CDR3 contains 14 residues. Germline lookup yields CDR1 MDHEN and CDR2 SYDVKM. The V gene end was trimmed by 3 bases and the J gene end by 5 bases; junction bases not matched to a gene: 5. The CDR3 DNA reads as TGTGCCAGCAGTTTGCGGGGGGGCCCAGACGAGCAGTACTTC. It specifies CASSLRGGPDEQYF.

J is TRBJ1-2 and V is TRBV28; D remains unclear. Germline values: CDR1 MDHEN, CDR2 SYDVKM. CDR3 length: 14 residues. V was shortened by 2 bases and J by 3 bases, with 10 bases between the two germline ends. The CDR3 loop is CASSLNPEDYGYTF. The DNA for the CDR3 is TGTGCCAGCAGTTTAAACCCTGAGGACTATGGCTACACCTTC.